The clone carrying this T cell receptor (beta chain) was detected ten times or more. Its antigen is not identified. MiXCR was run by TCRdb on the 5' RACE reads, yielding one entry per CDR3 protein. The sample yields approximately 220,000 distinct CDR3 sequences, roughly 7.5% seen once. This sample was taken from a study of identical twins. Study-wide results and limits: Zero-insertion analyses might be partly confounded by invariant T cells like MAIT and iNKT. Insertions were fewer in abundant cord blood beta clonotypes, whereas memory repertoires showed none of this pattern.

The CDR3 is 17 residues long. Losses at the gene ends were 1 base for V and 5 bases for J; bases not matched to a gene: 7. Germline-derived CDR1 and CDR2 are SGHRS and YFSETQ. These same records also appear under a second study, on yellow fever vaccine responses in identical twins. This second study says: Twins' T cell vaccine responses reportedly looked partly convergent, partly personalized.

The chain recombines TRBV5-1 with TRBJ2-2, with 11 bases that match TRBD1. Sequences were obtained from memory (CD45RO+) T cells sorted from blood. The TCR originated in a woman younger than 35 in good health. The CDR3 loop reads CASSLRRGTGGTGELFF. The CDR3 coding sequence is TGCGCCAGCAGCTTGCGACGGGGGACAGGGGGTACCGGGGAGCTGTTTTTT.